What follows describes a single TCR beta chain. From germline, CDR1 is MDHEN and CDR2 SYDVKM. V was trimmed by 7 bases and J by 3 bases, leaving 13 bases between them. The length of the CDR3 is 14 residues. Here immunoSEQ multiplex PCR was the method, and the copy in TCRdb shows in-frame clones only, minus some. The sample lists about 140,000 clones, roughly 80% occurring once. These data are taken from a study of blood T cell repertoires in COVID-19. This clonotype was sampled from an elderly woman with acute or convalescent COVID-19. This rearrangement joins TRBV28 to TRBJ2-1; possible D gene TRBD1, 6 bases. The sequenced sample was peripheral blood. CDR3: CASTTGWVYNEQFF. The CDR3 region has the DNA TGTGCCAGCACCACAGGGTGGGTCTACAATGAGCAGTTCTTC.